The clone carrying this T cell receptor (beta chain) has a handful of counts. Its antigen is not identified. Time point indicated: patch test 1, 2 weeks after DPC sensitization. As for treatment: therapeutic diphenylcyclopropenone sensitization with weekly scalp DPC. Blood sampling occurred before each patch-test application. The data stem from a study of human T cells and chemical hapten exposure. The library tagged individual cDNA molecules with unique molecular identifiers. A single record per CDR3 protein comes from TCRdb applying MiXCR to the RACE reads. The sample includes roughly 120,000 distinct CDR3 sequences, approximately 14% seen only once; the top ten take 0.92%. Study conclusions and caveats: Donors were affected by alopecia, so their immune reaction might vary from that of healthy individuals. Counts of TCRs above 1 in 1000 frequency stayed unchanged with DPC sensitization.

This CDR3 is 13 amino acids long. V lost 3 bases to trimming and J lost 9 bases, with 15 bases between them. CDR1 and CDR2 (germline): SGHRS, YFSETQ. The chain joins TRBV5-1 to TRBJ1-1, with D maybe TRBD1 (5 bases). The sample consisted of whole blood, taken in connection with sensitization to the hapten diphenylcyclopropenone (DPC). This clonotype originated in a young man with alopecia areata. Some clones in this sample may be carry-over from other donors' samples. CDR3 region: CASSSGSGPQAFF. The CDR3 nucleotides read TGCGCCAGCAGCTCCGGCTCGGGACCCCAAGCTTTCTTT.